The sequence of this T cell receptor beta chain was determined in a study of T cell changes during pregnancy in multiple sclerosis (dated by TCRdb to the late 2010s). Some background on the complete study: The study examined how the T cell repertoire changed over the course of pregnancy in women with multiple sclerosis.

Ends trimmed: V by 2 bases, J by 1 base; bases unmatched to a gene: 3. Including the terminal cysteine and phenylalanine, the CDR3 comprises 14 residues. CDR3 DNA is the only sequence kept; it has 42 bases, read in frame from the first base. According to the germline V gene (reference sequence), CDR1 reads GTSNPN and CDR2 reads SVGIG. Worth noting for this clone: Its antigen is currently not known. No base qualities exist here, and no much larger clone lies one base off it.

The library was built by means of the immunoSEQ multiplex PCR assay. Sourced from immuneACCESS, this table was stored by TCRdb with only in-frame sequences that have V and J called. A share of the clones is absent; for the studies checked, an unresolved V gene accounts for under half, and the remainder has no known explanation. The sample table lists some 77,000 clones, more than 85% of them with a count of one. About 2.5% of the sample belongs to the ten largest clones. In this chain, TRBV30 is recombined with TRBJ2-3, with TRBD2 identical over 7 junction bases. The source material was peripheral blood, sampled after pregnancy. This clonotype was sampled from a female donor in good health, enrolled as a control in a pregnancy study. The nucleotide sequence reads as follows: TGTGCCTGGAGTTTTCTAGCGGGCACAGATACGCAGTATTTT. This codes for CAWSFLAGTDTQYF.